These 22 T cell receptor beta chains were sequenced from one sample in a study of high-grade serous ovarian cancer treatment subgroups. Tumor tissue was taken before any definitive surgery or chemotherapy was given. This table comes from immunoSEQ multiplex PCR, and its TCRdb copy is limited to in-frame clones, with some not included. The sample has about 9,000 clones; about 70% are singletons. The sequenced sample was tumor tissue. The receptors come from a human donor with high-grade serous ovarian cancer.

This clone appeared a single time. The chain carries TRBV6-5 and TRBJ2-1; TRBD2 might be the D (7 bases). V gave up 6 bases and J gave up 5 bases, with 20 bases separating them. The CDR3 length is 16 residues. CDR1 is MNHEY, CDR2 SVGAGI, per germline. Here the CDR3 reads CASRYTRGAANNEQFF. CDR3 nucleotides: TGTGCCAGCAGATACACCCGGGGGGCCGCCAACAATGAGCAGTTCTTC.

The chain is built from TRBV11-2 and TRBJ2-5; D not resolved. Per the germline V gene, CDR1 is SGHAT and CDR2 is FQNNGV. V was trimmed by 3 bases and J by 1 base, leaving 6 bases between them. The CDR3 spans 13 residues. The CDR3 DNA follows: TGTGCCAGCAGCTTCCGGTCCCAAGAGACCCAGTACTTC. Translating it yields CASSFRSQETQYF.

The chain carries TRBV19 and TRBJ1-3, with a possible D match to TRBD1 (5 bases). CDR1 is LNHDA, CDR2 SQIVND, per germline (reference sequence). Deletions cut 11 bases from V and 0 bases from J, with 14 bases between. The length of the CDR3 is 14 residues. CDR3 loop: CACGDRNSGNTIYF. Written as DNA, the CDR3 is TGTGCCTGCGGGGACCGAAACTCTGGAAACACCATATATTTT. The full variable domain, with the rest looked up from reference TRBV19 and TRBJ1-3, is DGGITQSPKYLFRKEGQNVTLSCEQNLNHDAMYWYRQDPGQGLRLIYYSQIVNDFQKGDIAEGYSVSREKKESFPLTVTSAQKNPTAFYLCACGDRNSGNTIYFGEGSWLTVV.

The gene calls are TRBV27 and TRBJ2-3, with a weak D call TRBD1 (6 bases). Germline-derived CDR1 and CDR2 are MNHEY and SMNVEV (reference sequence). Trimming shortened V by 2 bases and J by 6 bases, and 12 bases separated the two germline ends. The CDR3 sequence is 14 residues long. The CDR3 region is CASSLRGYFDTQYF. Here the CDR3 DNA reads TGTGCCAGCAGTTTAAGGGGGTACTTCGATACGCAGTATTTT.

The V and J genes are TRBV19 and TRBJ1-1; no clear D gene. The germline gives CDR1 LNHDA, CDR2 SQIVND (reference sequence). The CDR3 is 14 amino acids. Trimming cost V 2 bases and J 0 bases, with 7 bases left between them. The CDR3 region is CASSINNMNTEAFF. CDR3 in DNA: TGTGCCAGTAGTATAAACAATATGAACACTGAAGCTTTCTTT.

The genes are TRBV6-6 and TRBJ1-1, with 9 bases fitting TRBD1. CDR1 is MNHNY, CDR2 SVGAGI, per germline (reference sequence). V gave up 2 bases and J gave up 8 bases; unmatched junction bases: 3. CDR3 length: 13 amino acids. CDR3 sequence reads: CASSYPGTGEAFF. The CDR3 region has the DNA TGTGCCAGCAGTTACCCAGGGACAGGGGAAGCTTTCTTT.

The chain employs TRBV12-5 and TRBJ2-2, with 9 nucleotides matching TRBD1. With 1 base clipped from V and 3 bases from J, the junction kept 0 bases outside the gene matches. The CDR3 is 15 residues long. Germline V gene sequence: CDR1 LGHNT, CDR2 FRNRAP. CDR3 protein: CASGLGQGDTGELFF. In nucleotides, the CDR3 is TGTGCTAGTGGTTTGGGACAGGGGGACACCGGGGAGCTGTTTTTT.

This clone was seen a single time. The V gene is TRBV7-2, the J gene TRBJ2-1; D assignment may be TRBD1 or TRBD2 (6 bases each). This CDR3 spans 15 amino acids. The V gene lost 3 bases and the J gene lost 5 bases, with 14 bases spanning the gap. Germline assignment: CDR1 SGHTA and CDR2 FQGNSA. The CDR3 loop is CASSLEGGRHNEQFF. CDR3 DNA: TGTGCCAGCAGCTTGGAGGGGGGACGACACAATGAGCAGTTCTTC.

This sequence joins TRBV5-1 and TRBJ1-5; TRBD1 might be the D (6 bases). Germline V gene sequence: CDR1 SGHRS, CDR2 YFSETQ. V shed 4 bases and J shed 0 bases, with 11 bases lying between them. The length of the CDR3 is 15 residues. In nucleotides, the CDR3 is TGCGCCAGCAGCGACGGACAGCATAGCAATCAGCCCCAGCATTTT. This encodes CASSDGQHSNQPQHF.

J is TRBJ2-2 and V is TRBV11-3, with TRBD1 matching over 7 bases. V lost 5 bases to trimming and J lost 4 bases; unmatched junction nucleotides: 4. Germline CDR1 reads SGHNT; CDR2 reads YENEEA. The CDR3 length is 14 residues. CDR3 loop: CASSRGQITGELFF. The CDR3 nucleotides are TGTGCCAGCAGCCGGGGACAGATCACCGGGGAGCTGTTTTTT. The entire variable domain, with the rest obtained from reference TRBV11-3 and TRBJ2-2, is as follows: EAGVVQSPRYKIIEKKQPVAFWCNPISGHNTLYWYLQNLGQGPELLIRYENEEAVDDSQLPKDRFSAERLKGVDSTLKIQPAELGDSAVYLCASSRGQITGELFFGEGSRLTVL.

In its sample, this clone ranks as large (0.1 to 1%). The chain is built from TRBV9 and TRBJ2-1; D unresolved. Germline-derived CDR1 and CDR2 are SGDLS and YYNGEE. Trimming removed 0 bases from V and 8 bases from J, with 6 bases in between. This CDR3 contains 12 residues. The chain's CDR3 is CASSVGGYEQFF. CDR3 nucleotides: TGTGCCAGCAGCGTAGGGGGATATGAGCAGTTCTTC.

V gene TRBV18 combines with J gene TRBJ1-2, with D perhaps matching TRBD1 (5 bases). CDR3 length: 15 residues. Germline V gene lookup returns CDR1 KGHSH and CDR2 LQKENI. Trimming stripped 5 bases from V and 8 bases from J, with 21 bases between. The CDR3 spells CASSSDIQTDGGYTF. The CDR3 DNA sequence: TGTGCCAGCTCATCGGACATTCAAACTGACGGGGGCTACACCTTC.

In its sample, this clone was seen a few times. The chain is built from TRBV5-6 and TRBJ1-2; tentative D call: TRBD1 (5 bases). The CDR3 totals 15 residues. The germline CDR1 and CDR2 sequences are SGHDT and YYEEEE. Trimming left V 3 bases short and J 3 bases short, with 15 bases between. The CDR3 spells CASSSRAGGDYGYTF. The DNA of the CDR3 is TGTGCCAGCAGCTCCAGGGCAGGAGGTGACTATGGCTACACCTTC.

This clone ranks as medium-sized (0.01 to 0.1%). This chain uses TRBV9 with TRBJ2-7; a weak D match, TRBD2 (6 bases). Trimming left V 1 base short and J 6 bases short, with 11 bases between. Per the germline V gene, CDR1 is SGDLS and CDR2 is YYNGEE. This CDR3 has 13 amino acids. CDR3 coding DNA: TGTGCCAGCAGCGTAAAGACCGGGGGCGAGCAGTACTTC. Its protein product is CASSVKTGGEQYF.

This clone was seen only once. The V and J genes are TRBV4-1 and TRBJ1-4; possibly TRBD1 for D (5 bases). The CDR3 runs 16 residues. CDR1 and CDR2 from the germline V gene are MGHRA and YSYEKL. V lost 3 bases to trimming and J lost 8 bases, with 19 bases between them. The CDR3 coding sequence is TGCGCCAGCAGCCAGATGGCTACCGCCGGGGGGGAAAAACTGTTTTTT. Translating gives CASSQMATAGGEKLFF.

V gene TRBV5-3 combines with J gene TRBJ2-5; D remains ambiguous. TRBV5-3 is noted as an ORF with a role that remains uncertain. This CDR3 region has 14 residues. V shed 2 bases and J shed 7 bases, with 15 bases lying between them. CDR3 protein: CARSFPHTKGTQYF. DNA of the CDR3: TGTGCCAGAAGCTTCCCACACACCAAAGGGACCCAGTACTTC.

The genes are TRBV7-9 and TRBJ1-2; 10 nucleotides agree with TRBD1. V gave up 5 bases and J gave up 4 bases; unmatched junction bases: 1. The CDR3 runs to 13 residues. Per germline, CDR1 SEHNR and CDR2 FQNEAQ (reference sequence). CDR3 DNA: TGTGCCAGCAGCAGGGACAGGGGCTATGGCTACACCTTC. Translating gives CASSRDRGYGYTF.

With regard to this clone: Additional DNA sequences in this sample encode the identical CDR3. The rearrangement uses TRBV11-3 and TRBJ1-1; D is ambiguous. The CDR3 sequence is 13 residues long. CDR1 SGHNT and CDR2 YENEEA come from the germline V gene. V lost 0 bases and J 1 base, leaving 3 bases between the germline ends. The CDR3 DNA sequence: TGTGCCAGCAGCTTAGAGGCGAACACTGAAGCTTTCTTT. Protein product: CASSLEANTEAFF. Full variable domain (missing parts from reference TRBV11-3 and TRBJ1-1): EAGVVQSPRYKIIEKKQPVAFWCNPISGHNTLYWYLQNLGQGPELLIRYENEEAVDDSQLPKDRFSAERLKGVDSTLKIQPAELGDSAVYLCASSLEANTEAFFGQGTRLTVV.

The gene calls are TRBV9 and TRBJ2-6; D is unclear. Per the germline V gene, CDR1 is SGDLS and CDR2 is YYNGEE. This CDR3 has 16 residues. V lost 3 bases to trimming and J lost 0 bases, with 10 bases between them. The CDR3 region is CASSARQSSGANVLTF. As DNA, the CDR3 is TGTGCCAGCAGCGCCCGCCAGAGCTCTGGGGCCAACGTCCTGACTTTC. The complete variable domain, with remaining parts taken from reference TRBV9 and TRBJ2-6, reads DSGVTQTPKHLITATGQRVTLRCSPRSGDLSVYWYQQSLDQGLQFLIQYYNGEERAKGNILERFSAQQFPDLHSELNLSSLELGDSALYFCASSARQSSGANVLTFGAGSRLTVL.

V usage is TRBV5-4 and J usage is TRBJ1-6; maybe TRBD1 (5 bases). Germline loops: CDR1 SGHNT, CDR2 YYREEE (reference sequence). The CDR3 is 18 amino acids. Trimming took off 0 bases at V and 0 bases at J, with 13 bases between the two ends. In DNA form, the CDR3 reads TGTGCCAGCAGCTTGGAGTGGGGGGGGAACTCCTATAATTCACCCCTCCACTTT. As protein: CASSLEWGGNSYNSPLHF.

J is TRBJ1-2 and V is TRBV6-6, with 9 bases that match TRBD1. The CDR3 totals 14 residues. J was trimmed by 8 bases and V by 1 base; bases with no gene match: 5. Per the germline V gene, CDR1 is MNHNY and CDR2 is SVGAGI (reference sequence). The CDR3 loop reads CASSYWTGEEGYTF. CDR3 DNA sequence: TGTGCCAGCAGTTACTGGACAGGGGAGGAGGGCTACACCTTC.

The J gene is TRBJ1-4, the V gene TRBV6-1, with D possibly being TRBD1 (5 bases). Deletions cut 6 bases from V and 8 bases from J, with 16 bases between. This CDR3 has 14 residues. Per germline, CDR1 MNHNS and CDR2 SASEGT. CDR3 amino acids: CASRRDAREEKLFF. The DNA for the CDR3 is TGTGCCAGCAGGCGGGACGCACGAGAGGAAAAACTGTTTTTT.